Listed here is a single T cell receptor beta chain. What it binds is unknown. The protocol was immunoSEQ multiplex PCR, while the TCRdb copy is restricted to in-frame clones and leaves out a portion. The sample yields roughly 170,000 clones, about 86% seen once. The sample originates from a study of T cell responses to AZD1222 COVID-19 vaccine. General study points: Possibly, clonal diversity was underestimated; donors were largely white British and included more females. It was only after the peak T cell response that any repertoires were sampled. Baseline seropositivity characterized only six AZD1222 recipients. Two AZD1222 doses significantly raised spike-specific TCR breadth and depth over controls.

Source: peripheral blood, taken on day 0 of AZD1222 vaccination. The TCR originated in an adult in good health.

The CDR3 protein is CASSSGHLYNEQFF. The CDR3 DNA reads TGTGCCAGCAGCTCTGGACACCTCTACAATGAGCAGTTCTTC. This sequence joins TRBV11-3 and TRBJ2-1, with D perhaps TRBD1 (5 bases). Trimming shortened V by 4 bases and J by 3 bases, and 10 bases separated the two germline ends. Germline CDR1 SGHNT, CDR2 YENEEA. CDR3 length: 14 residues.